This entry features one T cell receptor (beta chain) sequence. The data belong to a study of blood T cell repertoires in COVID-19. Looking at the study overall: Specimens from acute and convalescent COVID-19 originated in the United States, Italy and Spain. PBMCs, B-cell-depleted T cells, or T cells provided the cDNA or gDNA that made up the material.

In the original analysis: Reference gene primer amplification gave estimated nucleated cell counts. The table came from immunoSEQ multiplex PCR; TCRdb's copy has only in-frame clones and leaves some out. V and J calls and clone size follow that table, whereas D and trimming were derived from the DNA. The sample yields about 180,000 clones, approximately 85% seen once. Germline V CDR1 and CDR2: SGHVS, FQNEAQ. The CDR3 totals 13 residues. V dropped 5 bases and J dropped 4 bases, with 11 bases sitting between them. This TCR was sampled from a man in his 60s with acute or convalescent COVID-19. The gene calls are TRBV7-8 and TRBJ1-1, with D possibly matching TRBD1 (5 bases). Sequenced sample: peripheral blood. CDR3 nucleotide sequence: TGTGCCAGCAGCGCCATTCAGGGCACTGAAGCTTTCTTT. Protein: CASSAIQGTEAFF.